This TCR beta chain was identified in a study of T-cell memory formation after mild COVID-19. Across the study: Clustering of TCRs was largely donor specific. Study-wide results and caveats: SARS-CoV-2 specificity was not confirmed for second-wave clones peaking on day 37. Among CD4+ contracting clones, most were CM and EM, and CD8+ ones EMRA.

Constant-segment primers served in 5'RACE that generated TCR alpha and TCR beta cDNA libraries bearing sample barcodes and UMIs. TCRdb redid the calling of the 5' RACE reads with MiXCR, one entry per CDR3 protein. The table lists 200,000 to 250,000 distinct CDR3 sequences, roughly 14% of them singletons. Germline CDR1 and CDR2: KGHSH and LQKENI. V was pared by 1 base and J by 4 bases, with 1 base of the junction left unmatched. The CDR3 runs to 15 residues. As concerns this clonotype: Antigen unknown.

Material: PBMCs or a T cell subset sorted from them (not recorded which). V gene TRBV18 combines with J gene TRBJ2-1, with 10 positions matching TRBD1. The TCR was taken from an adult woman who had mild COVID-19 (a few samples of this study predate the infection). Cell type and time point are not known. CDR3 sequence: CASSPRTGGYNEQFF. The CDR3 nucleotides are TGTGCCAGCTCACCACGGACAGGGGGGTACAATGAGCAGTTCTTC. The complete variable domain, with remaining parts taken from reference TRBV18 and TRBJ2-1, reads NAGVMQNPRHLVRRRGQEARLRCSPMKGHSHVYWYRQLPEEGLKFMVYLQKENIIDESGMPKERFSAEFPKEGPSILRIQQVVRGDSAAYFCASSPRTGGYNEQFFGPGTRLTVL.